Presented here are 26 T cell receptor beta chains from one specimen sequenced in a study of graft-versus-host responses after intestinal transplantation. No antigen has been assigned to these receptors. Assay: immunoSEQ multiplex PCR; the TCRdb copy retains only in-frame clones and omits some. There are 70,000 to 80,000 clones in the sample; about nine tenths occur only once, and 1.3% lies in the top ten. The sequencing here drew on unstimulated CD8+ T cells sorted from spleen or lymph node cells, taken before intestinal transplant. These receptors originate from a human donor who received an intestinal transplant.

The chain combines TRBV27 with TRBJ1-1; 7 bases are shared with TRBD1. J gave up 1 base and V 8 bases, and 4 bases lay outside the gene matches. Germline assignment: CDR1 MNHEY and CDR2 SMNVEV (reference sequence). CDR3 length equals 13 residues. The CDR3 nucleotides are TGTGCCAGCCAGGGGGTGGGGAACACTGAAGCTTTCTTT. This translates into CASQGVGNTEAFF.

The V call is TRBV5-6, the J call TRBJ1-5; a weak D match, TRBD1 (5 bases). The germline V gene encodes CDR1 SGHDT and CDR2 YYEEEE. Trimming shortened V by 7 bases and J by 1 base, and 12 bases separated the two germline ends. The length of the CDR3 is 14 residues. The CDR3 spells CASAEGPSNQPQHF. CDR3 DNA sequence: TGTGCCAGCGCGGAGGGACCGAGCAATCAGCCCCAGCATTTT.

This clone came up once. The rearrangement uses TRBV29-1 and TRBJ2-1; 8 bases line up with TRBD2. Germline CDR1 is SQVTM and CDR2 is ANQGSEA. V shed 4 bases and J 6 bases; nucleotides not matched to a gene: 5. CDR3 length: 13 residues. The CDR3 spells CSVAGGAFNEQFF. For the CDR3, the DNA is TGCAGCGTTGCGGGGGGGGCCTTCAATGAGCAGTTCTTC.

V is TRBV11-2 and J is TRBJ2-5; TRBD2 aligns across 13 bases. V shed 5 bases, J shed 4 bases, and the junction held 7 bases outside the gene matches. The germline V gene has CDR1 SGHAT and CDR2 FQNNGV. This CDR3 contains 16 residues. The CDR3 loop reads CASSLTGTSGVETQYF. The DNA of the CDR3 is TGTGCCAGCAGCCTCACCGGGACTAGCGGGGTAGAGACCCAGTACTTC.

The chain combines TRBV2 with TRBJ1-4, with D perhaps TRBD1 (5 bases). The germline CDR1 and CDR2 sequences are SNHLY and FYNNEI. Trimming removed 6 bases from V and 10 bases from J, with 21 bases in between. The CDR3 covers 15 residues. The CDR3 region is CASRGVGDFFGKLFF. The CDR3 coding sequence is TGTGCCAGCAGGGGGGTGGGGGACTTTTTTGGAAAACTGTTTTTT.

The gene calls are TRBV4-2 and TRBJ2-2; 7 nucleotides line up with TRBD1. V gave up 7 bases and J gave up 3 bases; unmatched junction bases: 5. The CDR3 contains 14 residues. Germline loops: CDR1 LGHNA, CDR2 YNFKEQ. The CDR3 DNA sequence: TGTGCCAGCACCGGGGACAGATACACCGGGGAGCTGTTTTTT. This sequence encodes CASTGDRYTGELFF.

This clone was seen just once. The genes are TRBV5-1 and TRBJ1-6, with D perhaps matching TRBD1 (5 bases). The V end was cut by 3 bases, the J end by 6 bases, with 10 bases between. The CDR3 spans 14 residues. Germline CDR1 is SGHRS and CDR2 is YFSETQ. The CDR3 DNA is TGCGCCAGCAGCTCCCGGGGGATTAATTCACCCCTCCACTTT. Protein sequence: CASSSRGINSPLHF.

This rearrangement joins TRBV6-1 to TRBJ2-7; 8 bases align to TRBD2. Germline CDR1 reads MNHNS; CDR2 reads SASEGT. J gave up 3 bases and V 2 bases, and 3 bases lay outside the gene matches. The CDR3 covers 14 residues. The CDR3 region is CASSEIGGGYEQYF. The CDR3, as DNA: TGTGCCAGCAGTGAAATCGGGGGGGGCTACGAGCAGTACTTC.

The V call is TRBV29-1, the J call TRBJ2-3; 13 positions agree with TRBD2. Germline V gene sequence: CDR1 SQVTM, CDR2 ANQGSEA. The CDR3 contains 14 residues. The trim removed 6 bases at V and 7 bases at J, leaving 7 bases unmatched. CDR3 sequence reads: CSVRGTSGDYTQYF. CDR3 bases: TGCAGCGTCAGAGGGACTAGCGGGGATTATACGCAGTATTTT.

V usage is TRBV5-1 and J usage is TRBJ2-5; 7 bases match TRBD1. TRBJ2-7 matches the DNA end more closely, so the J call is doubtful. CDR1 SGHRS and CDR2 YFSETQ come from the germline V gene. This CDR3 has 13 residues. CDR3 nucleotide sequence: TGCGCCAGCAGCCTCCGGGACAGCTACGAGCAGTACTTC. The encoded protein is CASSLRDSYEQYF.

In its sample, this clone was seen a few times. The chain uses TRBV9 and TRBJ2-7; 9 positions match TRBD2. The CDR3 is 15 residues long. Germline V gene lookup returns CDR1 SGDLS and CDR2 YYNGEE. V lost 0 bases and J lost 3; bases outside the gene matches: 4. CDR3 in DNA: TGTGCCAGCAGCGTAGGAGCGGGGGGCCTCTACGAGCAGTACTTC. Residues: CASSVGAGGLYEQYF.

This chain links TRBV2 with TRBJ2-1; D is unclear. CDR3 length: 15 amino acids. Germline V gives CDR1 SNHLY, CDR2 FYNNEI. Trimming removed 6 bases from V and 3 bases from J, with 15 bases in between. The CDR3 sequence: CASSPSGYYYNEQFF. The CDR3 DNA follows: TGTGCCAGCAGCCCTTCTGGGTACTACTACAATGAGCAGTTCTTC.

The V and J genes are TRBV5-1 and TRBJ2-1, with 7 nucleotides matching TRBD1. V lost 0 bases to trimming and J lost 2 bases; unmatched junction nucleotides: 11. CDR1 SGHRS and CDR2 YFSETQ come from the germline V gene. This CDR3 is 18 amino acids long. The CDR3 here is CASSLVPIRDSTYNEQFF. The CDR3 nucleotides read TGCGCCAGCAGCTTGGTGCCGATCCGGGACAGTACCTACAATGAGCAGTTCTTC.

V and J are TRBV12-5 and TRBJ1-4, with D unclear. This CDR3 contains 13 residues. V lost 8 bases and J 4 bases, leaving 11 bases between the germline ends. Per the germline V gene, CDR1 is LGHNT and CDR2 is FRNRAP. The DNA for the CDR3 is TGTGCTAGTAGGCCGGCGGGTAATGAAAAACTGTTTTTT. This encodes CASRPAGNEKLFF.

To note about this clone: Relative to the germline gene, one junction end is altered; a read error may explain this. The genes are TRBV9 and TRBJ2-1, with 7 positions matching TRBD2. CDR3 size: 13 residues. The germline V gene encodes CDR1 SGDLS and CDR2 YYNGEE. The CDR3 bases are TGTGCCAGCAGCCCCCGGGACTACCATGAGCAGTTCTTC. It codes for CASSPRDYHEQFF.

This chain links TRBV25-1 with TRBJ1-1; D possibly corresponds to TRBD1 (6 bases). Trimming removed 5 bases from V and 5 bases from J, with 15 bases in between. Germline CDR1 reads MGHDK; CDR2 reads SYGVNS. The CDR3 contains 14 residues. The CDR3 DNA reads TGTGCCAGCAGTACATCCAGGGGAGGGACTGAAGCTTTCTTT. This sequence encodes CASSTSRGGTEAFF.

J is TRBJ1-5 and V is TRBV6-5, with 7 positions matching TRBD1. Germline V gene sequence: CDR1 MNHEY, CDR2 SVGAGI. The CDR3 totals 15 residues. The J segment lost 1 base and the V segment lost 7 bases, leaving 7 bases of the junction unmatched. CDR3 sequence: CASKKKQGSNQPQHF. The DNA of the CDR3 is TGTGCCAGCAAAAAAAAACAGGGGAGCAATCAGCCCCAGCATTTT.

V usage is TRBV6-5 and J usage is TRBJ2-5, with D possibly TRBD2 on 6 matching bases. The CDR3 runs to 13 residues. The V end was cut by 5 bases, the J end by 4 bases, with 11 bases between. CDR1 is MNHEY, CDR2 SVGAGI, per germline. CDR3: CASSKPGLETQYF. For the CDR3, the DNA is TGTGCCAGCAGTAAGCCGGGACTAGAGACCCAGTACTTC.

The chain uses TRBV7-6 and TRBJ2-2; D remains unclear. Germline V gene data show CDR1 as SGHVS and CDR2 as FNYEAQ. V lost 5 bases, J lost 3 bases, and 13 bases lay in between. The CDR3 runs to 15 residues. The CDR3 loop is CASSPDLYYTGELFF. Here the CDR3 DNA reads TGTGCCAGCAGCCCCGATTTATACTACACCGGGGAGCTGTTTTTT.

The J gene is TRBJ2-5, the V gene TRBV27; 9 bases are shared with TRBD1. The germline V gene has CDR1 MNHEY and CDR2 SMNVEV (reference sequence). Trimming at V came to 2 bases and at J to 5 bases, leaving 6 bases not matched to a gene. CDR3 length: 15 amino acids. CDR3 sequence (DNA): TGTGCCAGCAGTTTAGGGGACAGGGTTCGGGAGACCCAGTACTTC. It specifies CASSLGDRVRETQYF.

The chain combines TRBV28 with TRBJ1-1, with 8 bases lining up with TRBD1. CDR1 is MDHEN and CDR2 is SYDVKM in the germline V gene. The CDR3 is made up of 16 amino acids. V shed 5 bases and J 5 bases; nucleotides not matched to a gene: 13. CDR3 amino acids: CASSPLIGQGGTEAFF. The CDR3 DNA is TGTGCCAGCAGTCCACTAATAGGACAGGGCGGGACTGAAGCTTTCTTT. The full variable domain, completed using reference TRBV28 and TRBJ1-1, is DVKVTQSSRYLVKRTGEKVFLECVQDMDHENMFWYRQDPGLGLRLIYFSYDVKMKEKGDIPEGYSVSREKKERFSLILESASTNQTSMYLCASSPLIGQGGTEAFFGQGTRLTVV.

CDR3 protein: CASSIGDRGGMNTEAFF. The CDR3 DNA reads TGTGCCAGTAGTATAGGGGACAGGGGGGGTATGAACACTGAAGCTTTCTTT. V usage is TRBV19 and J usage is TRBJ1-1, with TRBD1 matching 11 bases. From germline, CDR1 is LNHDA and CDR2 SQIVND (reference sequence). The ends lost 1 base at V and 0 bases at J; junction bases unmatched: 4. This CDR3 is 17 amino acids long.

Here the CDR3 reads CASRPMTGIYGYTF. The CDR3 nucleotides are TGTGCCAGCAGACCGATGACAGGGATCTATGGCTACACCTTC. The chain has TRBV27 and TRBJ1-2, with TRBD1 matching over 7 bases. The germline CDR1 and CDR2 sequences are MNHEY and SMNVEV (reference sequence). The CDR3 totals 14 residues. J was trimmed by 4 bases and V by 6 bases; bases with no gene match: 8.

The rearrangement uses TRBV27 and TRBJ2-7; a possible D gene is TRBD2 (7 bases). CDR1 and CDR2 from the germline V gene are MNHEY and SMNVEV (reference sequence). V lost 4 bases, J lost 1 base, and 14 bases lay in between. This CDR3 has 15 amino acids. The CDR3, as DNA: TGTGCCAGCAGTTGGGGGGGCGGAGCTTCCTACGAGCAGTACTTC. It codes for CASSWGGGASYEQYF.

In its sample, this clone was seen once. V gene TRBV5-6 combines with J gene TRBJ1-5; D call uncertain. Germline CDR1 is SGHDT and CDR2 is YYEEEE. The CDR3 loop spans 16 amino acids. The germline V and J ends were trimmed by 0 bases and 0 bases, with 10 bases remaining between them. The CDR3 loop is CASSLEAGVSNQPQHF. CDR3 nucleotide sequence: TGTGCCAGCAGCTTGGAGGCGGGCGTTAGCAATCAGCCCCAGCATTTT.

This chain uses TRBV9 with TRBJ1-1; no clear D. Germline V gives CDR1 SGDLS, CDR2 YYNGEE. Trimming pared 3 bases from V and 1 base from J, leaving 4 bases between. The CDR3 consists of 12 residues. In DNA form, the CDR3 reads TGTGCCAGCAGCGGCGGGAACACTGAAGCTTTCTTT. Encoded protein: CASSGGNTEAFF.